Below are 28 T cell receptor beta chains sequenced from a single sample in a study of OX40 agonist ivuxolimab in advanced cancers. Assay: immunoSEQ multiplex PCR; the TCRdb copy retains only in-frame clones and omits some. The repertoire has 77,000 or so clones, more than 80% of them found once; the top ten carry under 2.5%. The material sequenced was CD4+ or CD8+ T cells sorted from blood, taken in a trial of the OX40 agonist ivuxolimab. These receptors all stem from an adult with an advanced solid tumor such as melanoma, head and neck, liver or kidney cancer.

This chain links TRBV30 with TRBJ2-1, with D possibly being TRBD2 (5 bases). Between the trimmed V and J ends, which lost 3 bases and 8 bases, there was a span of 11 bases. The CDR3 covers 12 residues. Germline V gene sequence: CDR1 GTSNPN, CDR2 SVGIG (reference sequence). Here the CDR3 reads CAWSGVGYEQFF. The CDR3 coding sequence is TGTGCCTGGAGCGGGGTAGGTTATGAGCAGTTCTTC. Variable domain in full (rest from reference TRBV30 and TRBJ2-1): SQTIHQWPATLVQPVGSPLSLECTVEGTSNPNLYWYRQAAGRGLQLLFYSVGIGQISSEVPQNLSASRPQDRQFILSSKKLLLSDSGFYLCAWSGVGYEQFFGPGTRLTVL.

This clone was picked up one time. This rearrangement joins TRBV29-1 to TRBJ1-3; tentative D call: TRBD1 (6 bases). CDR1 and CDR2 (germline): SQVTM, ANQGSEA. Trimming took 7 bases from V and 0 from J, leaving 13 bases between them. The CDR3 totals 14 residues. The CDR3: CSARDTGSGNTIYF. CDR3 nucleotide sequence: TGCAGCGCCCGGGACACCGGCTCTGGAAACACCATATATTTT. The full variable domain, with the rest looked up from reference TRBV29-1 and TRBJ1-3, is SAVISQKPSRDICQRGTSLTIQCQVDSQVTMMFWYRQQPGQSLTLIATANQGSEATYESGFVIDKFPISRPNLTFSTLTVSNMSPEDSSIYLCSARDTGSGNTIYFGEGSWLTVV.

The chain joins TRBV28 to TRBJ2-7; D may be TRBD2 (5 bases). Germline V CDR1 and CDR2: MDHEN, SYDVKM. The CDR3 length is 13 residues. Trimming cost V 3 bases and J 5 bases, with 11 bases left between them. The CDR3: CASSFRGIHEQYF. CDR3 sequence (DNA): TGTGCCAGCAGTTTTAGAGGGATACACGAGCAGTACTTC.

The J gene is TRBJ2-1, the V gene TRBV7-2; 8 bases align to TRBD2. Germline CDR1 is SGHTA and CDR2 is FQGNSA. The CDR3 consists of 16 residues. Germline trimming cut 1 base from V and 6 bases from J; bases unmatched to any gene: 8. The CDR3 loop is CASSLVFAGGSNEQFF. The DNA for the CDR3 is TGTGCCAGCAGCTTAGTTTTCGCGGGGGGAAGCAATGAGCAGTTCTTC.

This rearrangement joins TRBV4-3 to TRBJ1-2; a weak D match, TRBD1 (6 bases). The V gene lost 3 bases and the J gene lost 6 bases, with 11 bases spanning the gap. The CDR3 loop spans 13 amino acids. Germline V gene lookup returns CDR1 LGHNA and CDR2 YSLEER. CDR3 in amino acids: CASSHDEGDGYTF. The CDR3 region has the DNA TGCGCCAGCAGCCACGATGAGGGGGATGGCTACACCTTC.

The CDR3 nucleotides read TGTGCCATCAGTGAGCAGGGGGCCAATGAGCAGTTCTTC. The encoded protein is CAISEQGANEQFF. The gene calls are TRBV10-3 and TRBJ2-1, with 8 bases aligning to TRBD1. The CDR3 is 13 residues long. Germline loops: CDR1 ENHRY, CDR2 SYGVKD. V lost 2 bases and J lost 6; bases outside the gene matches: 0.

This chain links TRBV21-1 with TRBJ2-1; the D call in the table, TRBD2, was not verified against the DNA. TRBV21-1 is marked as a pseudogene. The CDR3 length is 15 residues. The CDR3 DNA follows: TGTGCCAGCAGCTCCCTTACGCGGGATGGCGATGAGCAGTTCTTC. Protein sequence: CASSSLTRDGDEQFF.

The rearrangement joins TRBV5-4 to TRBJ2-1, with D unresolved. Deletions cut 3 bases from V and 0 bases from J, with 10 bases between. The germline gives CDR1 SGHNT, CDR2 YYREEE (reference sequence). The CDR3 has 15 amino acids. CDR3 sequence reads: CASSSGGSSYNEQFF. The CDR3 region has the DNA TGTGCCAGCAGCTCCGGCGGTAGCTCCTACAATGAGCAGTTCTTC. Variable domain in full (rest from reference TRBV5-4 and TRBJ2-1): ETGVTQSPTHLIKTRGQQVTLRCSSQSGHNTVSWYQQALGQGPQFIFQYYREEENGRGNFPPRFSGLQFPNYSSELNVNALELDDSALYLCASSSGGSSYNEQFFGPGTRLTVL.

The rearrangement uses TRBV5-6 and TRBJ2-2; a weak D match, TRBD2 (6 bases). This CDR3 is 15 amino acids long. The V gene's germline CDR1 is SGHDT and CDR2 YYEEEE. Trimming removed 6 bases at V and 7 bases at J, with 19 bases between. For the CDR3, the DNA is TGTGCCAGCACCGGAGGGGCAGTTCTCATCGGGGAGCTGTTTTTT. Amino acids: CASTGGAVLIGELFF.

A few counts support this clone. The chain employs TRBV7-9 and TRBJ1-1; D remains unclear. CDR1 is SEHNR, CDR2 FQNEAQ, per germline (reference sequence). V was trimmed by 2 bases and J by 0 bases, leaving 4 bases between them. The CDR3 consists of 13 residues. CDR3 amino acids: CASSLQMNTEAFF. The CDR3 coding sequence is TGTGCCAGCAGCTTACAGATGAACACTGAAGCTTTCTTT.

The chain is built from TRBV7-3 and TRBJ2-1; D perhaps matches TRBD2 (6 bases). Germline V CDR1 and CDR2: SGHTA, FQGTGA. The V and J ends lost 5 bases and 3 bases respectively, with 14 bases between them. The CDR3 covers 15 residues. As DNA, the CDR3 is TGTGCCAGCAGCCTACGAGCGGGTGTCTACAATGAGCAGTTCTTC. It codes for CASSLRAGVYNEQFF.

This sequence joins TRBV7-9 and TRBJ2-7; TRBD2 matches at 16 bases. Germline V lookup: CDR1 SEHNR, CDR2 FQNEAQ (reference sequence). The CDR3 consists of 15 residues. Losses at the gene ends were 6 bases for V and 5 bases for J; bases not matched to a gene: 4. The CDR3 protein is CASRGTSGRANEQYF. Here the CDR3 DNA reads TGTGCCAGCAGGGGGACTAGCGGGAGGGCCAACGAGCAGTACTTC.

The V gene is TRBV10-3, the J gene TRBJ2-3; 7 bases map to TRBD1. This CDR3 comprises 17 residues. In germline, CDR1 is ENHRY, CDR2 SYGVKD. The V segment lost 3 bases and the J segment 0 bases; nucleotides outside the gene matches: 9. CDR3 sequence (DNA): TGTGCCATCAGTGATGTCGTTAAGGGGGCTAGCACAGATACGCAGTATTTT. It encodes CAISDVVKGASTDTQYF.

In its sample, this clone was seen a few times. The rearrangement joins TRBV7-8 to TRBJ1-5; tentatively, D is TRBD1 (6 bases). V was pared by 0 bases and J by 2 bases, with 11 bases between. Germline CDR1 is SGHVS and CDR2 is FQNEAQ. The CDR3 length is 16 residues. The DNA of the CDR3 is TGTGCCAGCAGCTTAGCATCGGCAGGGGGCAATCAGCCCCAGCATTTT. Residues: CASSLASAGGNQPQHF.

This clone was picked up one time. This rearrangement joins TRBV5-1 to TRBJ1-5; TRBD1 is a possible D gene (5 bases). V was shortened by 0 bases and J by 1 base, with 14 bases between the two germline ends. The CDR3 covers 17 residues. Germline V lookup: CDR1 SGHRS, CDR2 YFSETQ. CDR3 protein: CASSLGVGGGSNQPQHF. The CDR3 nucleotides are TGCGCCAGCAGCTTGGGAGTAGGCGGGGGAAGCAATCAGCCCCAGCATTTT. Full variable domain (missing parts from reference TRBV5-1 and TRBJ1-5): KAGVTQTPRYLIKTRGQQVTLSCSPISGHRSVSWYQQTPGQGLQFLFEYFSETQRNKGNFPGRFSGRQFSNSRSEMNVSTLELGDSALYLCASSLGVGGGSNQPQHFGDGTRLSIL.

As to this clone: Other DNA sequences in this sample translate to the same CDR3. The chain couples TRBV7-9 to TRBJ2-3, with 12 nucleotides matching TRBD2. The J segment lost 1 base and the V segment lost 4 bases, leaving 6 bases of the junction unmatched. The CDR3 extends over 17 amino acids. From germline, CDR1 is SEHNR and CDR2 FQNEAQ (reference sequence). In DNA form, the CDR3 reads TGTGCCAGCAGCTCCCTAGCGGGGGGGCGGGGCACAGATACGCAGTATTTT. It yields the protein CASSSLAGGRGTDTQYF. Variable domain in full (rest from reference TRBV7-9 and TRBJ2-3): DTGVSQNPRHKITKRGQNVTFRCDPISEHNRLYWYRQTLGQGPEFLTYFQNEAQLEKSRLLSDRFSAERPKGSFSTLEIQRTEQGDSAMYLCASSSLAGGRGTDTQYFGPGTRLTVL.

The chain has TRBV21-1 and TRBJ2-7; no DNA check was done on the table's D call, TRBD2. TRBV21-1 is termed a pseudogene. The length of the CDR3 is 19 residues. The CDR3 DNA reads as TGTGCCAGCAGCAGATGGGGCAGGGTGGGACTAGCGGGAGTGATTTCGCAGTACTTC. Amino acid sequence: CASSRWGRVGLAGVISQYF.

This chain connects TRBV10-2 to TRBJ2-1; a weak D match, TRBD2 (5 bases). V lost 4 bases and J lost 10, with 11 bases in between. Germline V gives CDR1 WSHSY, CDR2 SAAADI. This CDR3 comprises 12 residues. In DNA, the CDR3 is TGCGCCAGCAGTGGGGCGTCGGGGGAGCAGTTCTTC. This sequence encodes CASSGASGEQFF.

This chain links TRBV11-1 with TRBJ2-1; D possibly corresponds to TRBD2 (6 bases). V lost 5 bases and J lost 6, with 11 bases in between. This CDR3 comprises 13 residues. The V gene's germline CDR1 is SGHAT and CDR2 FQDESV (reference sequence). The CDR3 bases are TGTGCCAGCAGCCCAAGGGACTTCAATGAGCAGTTCTTC. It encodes CASSPRDFNEQFF.

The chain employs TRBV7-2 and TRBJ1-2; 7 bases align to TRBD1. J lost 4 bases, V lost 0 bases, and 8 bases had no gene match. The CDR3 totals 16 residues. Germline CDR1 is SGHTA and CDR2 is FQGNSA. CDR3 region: CASSLALTPGGYGYTF. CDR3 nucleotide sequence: TGTGCCAGCAGCTTAGCTTTAACCCCAGGGGGCTATGGCTACACCTTC.

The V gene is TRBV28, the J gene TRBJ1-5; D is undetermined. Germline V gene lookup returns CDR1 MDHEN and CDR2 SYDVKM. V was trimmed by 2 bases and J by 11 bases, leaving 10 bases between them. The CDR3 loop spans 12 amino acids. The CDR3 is CASSLVRWAQHF. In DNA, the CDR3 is TGTGCCAGCAGTTTAGTGAGATGGGCCCAGCATTTT.

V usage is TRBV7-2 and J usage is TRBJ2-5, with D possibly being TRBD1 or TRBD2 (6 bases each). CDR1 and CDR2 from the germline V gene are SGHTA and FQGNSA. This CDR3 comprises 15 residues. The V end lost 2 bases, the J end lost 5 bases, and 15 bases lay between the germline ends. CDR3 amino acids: CASSLKGGSGETQYF. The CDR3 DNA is TGTGCCAGCAGCTTAAAAGGGGGGTCCGGGGAGACCCAGTACTTC.

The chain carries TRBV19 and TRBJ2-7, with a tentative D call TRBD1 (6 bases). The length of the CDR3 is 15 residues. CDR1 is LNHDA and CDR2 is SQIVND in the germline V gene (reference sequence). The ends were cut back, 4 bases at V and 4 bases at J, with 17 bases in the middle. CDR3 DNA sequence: TGTGCCAGTAGTAAAGACAGTTGGGGGCAATACGAGCAGTACTTC. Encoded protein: CASSKDSWGQYEQYF.

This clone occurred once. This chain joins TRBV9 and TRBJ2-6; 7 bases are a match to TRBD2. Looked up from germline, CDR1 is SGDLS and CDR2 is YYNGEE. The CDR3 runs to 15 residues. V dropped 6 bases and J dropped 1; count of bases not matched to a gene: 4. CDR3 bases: TGTGCCAGCACCCGCGGGAGATCTGGGGCCAACGTCCTGACTTTC. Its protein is CASTRGRSGANVLTF.

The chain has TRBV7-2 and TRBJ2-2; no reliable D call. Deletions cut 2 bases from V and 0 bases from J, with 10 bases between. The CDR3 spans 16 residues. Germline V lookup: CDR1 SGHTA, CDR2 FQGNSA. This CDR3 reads CASSLRPVSNTGELFF. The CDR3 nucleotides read TGTGCCAGCAGCTTACGGCCAGTGTCGAACACCGGGGAGCTGTTTTTT. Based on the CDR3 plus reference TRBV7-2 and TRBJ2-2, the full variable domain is GAGVSQSPSNKVTEKGKDVELRCDPISGHTALYWYRQSLGQGLEFLIYFQGNSAPDKSGLPSDRFSAERTGGSVSTLTIQRTQQEDSAVYLCASSLRPVSNTGELFFGEGSRLTVL.

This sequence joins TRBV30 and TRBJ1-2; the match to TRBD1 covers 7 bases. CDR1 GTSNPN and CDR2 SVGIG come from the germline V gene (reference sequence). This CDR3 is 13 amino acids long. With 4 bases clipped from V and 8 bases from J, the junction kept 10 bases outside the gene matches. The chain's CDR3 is CAWTGQPHLGYTF. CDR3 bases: TGTGCCTGGACGGGACAGCCGCATTTGGGCTACACCTTC.

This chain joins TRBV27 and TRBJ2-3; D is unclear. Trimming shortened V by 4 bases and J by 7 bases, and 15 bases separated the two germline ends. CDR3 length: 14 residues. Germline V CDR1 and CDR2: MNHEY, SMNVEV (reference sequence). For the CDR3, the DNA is TGTGCCAGCAGTTCCTGGAACCCACGAAATACGCAGTATTTT. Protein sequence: CASSSWNPRNTQYF.

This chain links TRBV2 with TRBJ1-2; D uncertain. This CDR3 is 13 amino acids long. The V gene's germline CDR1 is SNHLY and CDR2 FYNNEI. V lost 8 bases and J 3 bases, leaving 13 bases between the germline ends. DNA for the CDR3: TGTGCCAGCTGGCTGTTAATTGACTATGGCTACACCTTC. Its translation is CASWLLIDYGYTF.